The T cell receptor (beta chain) described here comes from a study of early T cells in non-severe SARS-CoV-2 infection. At the level of the study: Bulk RNA taken from unsorted whole blood was sequenced, leaving chains unpaired.

The sample holds many counts of this clonotype. As yet, its antigen is unknown. Separate cDNA molecules each had unique molecular identifiers attached to them. MiXCR, run by TCRdb on the 5' RACE reads, gives a single entry per CDR3 protein. The sample lists fewer than 100,000 distinct CDR3 sequences, 13% occurring once. Per the germline V gene, CDR1 is SEHNR and CDR2 is FQNEAQ (reference sequence). The length of the CDR3 is 14 residues. Trimming shortened V by 5 bases and J by 2 bases, and 11 bases separated the two germline ends. General study points: Private and CD4 specificities were missed by VDJdb matching, skewed to anti-spike CD8.

This TCR derives from an adult who was a healthcare worker with PCR-confirmed SARS-CoV-2 infection or an uninfected control (not recorded which). The V gene is TRBV7-9, the J gene TRBJ2-3; D is perhaps TRBD2 (5 bases). The source material was whole blood. CDR3 nucleotide sequence: TGTGCCAGCAGCCCCCCCGGGGACACAGATACGCAGTATTTT. Its translation: CASSPPGDTDTQYF.